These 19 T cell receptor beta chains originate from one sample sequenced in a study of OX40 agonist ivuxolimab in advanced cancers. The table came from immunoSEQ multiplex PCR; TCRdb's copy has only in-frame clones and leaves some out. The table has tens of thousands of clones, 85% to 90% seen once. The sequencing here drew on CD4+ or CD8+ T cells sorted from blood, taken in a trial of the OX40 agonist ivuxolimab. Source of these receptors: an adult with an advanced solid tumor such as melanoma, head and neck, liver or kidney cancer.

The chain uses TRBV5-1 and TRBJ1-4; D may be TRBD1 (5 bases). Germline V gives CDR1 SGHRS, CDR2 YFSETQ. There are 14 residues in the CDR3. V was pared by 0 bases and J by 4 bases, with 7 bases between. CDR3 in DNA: TGCGCCAGCAGCTTGGGACAGTTTAATGAAAAACTGTTTTTT. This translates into CASSLGQFNEKLFF.

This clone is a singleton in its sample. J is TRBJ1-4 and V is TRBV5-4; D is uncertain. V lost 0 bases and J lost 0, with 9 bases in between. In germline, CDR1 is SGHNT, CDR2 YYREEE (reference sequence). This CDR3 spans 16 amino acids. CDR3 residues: CASSLGAAATNEKLFF. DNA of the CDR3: TGTGCCAGCAGCTTGGGGGCGGCAGCAACTAATGAAAAACTGTTTTTT.

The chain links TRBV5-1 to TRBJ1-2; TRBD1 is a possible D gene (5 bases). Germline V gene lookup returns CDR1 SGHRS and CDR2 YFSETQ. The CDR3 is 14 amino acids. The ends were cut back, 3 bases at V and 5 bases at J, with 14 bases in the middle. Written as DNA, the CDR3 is TGCGCCAGCAGCTGGGACGGTTCGCTTTATGGCTACACCTTC. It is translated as CASSWDGSLYGYTF.

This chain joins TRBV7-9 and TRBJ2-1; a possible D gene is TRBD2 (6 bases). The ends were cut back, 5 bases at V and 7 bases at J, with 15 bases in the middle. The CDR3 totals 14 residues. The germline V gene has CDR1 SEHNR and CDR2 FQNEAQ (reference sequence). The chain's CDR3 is CASSGESGRNEQFF. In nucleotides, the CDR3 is TGTGCCAGCAGCGGTGAGTCGGGGAGGAATGAGCAGTTCTTC.

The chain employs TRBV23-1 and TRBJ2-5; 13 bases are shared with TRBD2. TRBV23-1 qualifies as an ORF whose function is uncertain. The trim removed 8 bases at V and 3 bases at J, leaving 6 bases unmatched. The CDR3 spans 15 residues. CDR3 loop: CASWTSGGRKETQYF. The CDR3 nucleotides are TGCGCCAGCTGGACTAGCGGGGGCCGGAAAGAGACCCAGTACTTC.

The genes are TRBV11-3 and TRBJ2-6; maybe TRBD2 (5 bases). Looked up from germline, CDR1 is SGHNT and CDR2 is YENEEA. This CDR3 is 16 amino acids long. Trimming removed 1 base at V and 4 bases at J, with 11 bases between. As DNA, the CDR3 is TGTGCCAGCAGCTTAGGAGCGGTGGCGGGGGCCAACGTCCTGACTTTC. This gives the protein CASSLGAVAGANVLTF.

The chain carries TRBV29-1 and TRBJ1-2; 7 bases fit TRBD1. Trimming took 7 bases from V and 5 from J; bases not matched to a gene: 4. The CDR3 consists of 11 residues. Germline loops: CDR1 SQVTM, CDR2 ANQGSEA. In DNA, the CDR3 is TGCAGCGCAGGACAGGATTATGGCTACACCTTC. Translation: CSAGQDYGYTF.

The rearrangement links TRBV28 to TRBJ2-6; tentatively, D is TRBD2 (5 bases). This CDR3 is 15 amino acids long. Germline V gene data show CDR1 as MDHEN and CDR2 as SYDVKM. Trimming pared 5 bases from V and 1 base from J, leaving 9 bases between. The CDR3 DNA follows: TGTGCCAGCAGTCCCCCGGGGTCTGGGGCCAACGTCCTGACTTTC. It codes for CASSPPGSGANVLTF.

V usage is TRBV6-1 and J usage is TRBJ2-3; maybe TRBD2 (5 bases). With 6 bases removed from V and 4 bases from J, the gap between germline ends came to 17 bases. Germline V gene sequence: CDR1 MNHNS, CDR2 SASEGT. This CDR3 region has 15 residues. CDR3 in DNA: TGTGCCAGCAGAAACCCGGGATTCGGCGCAGATACGCAGTATTTT. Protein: CASRNPGFGADTQYF.

For the CDR3, the DNA is TGTGCCAGCAGCTTAGTGAATAGCGGTACTAATGAGCAGTTCTTC. Translating gives CASSLVNSGTNEQFF. The rearrangement joins TRBV7-2 to TRBJ2-1; D may be TRBD2 (6 bases). CDR1 is SGHTA and CDR2 is FQGNSA in the germline V gene. CDR3 length equals 15 residues. Trimming took off 1 base at V and 7 bases at J, with 14 bases between the two ends.

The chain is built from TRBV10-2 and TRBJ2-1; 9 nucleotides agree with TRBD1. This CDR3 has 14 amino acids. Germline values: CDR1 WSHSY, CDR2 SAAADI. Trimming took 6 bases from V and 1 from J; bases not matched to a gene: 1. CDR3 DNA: TGCGCCAGCAGGGGACAGGGATCCTACAATGAGCAGTTCTTC. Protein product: CASRGQGSYNEQFF.

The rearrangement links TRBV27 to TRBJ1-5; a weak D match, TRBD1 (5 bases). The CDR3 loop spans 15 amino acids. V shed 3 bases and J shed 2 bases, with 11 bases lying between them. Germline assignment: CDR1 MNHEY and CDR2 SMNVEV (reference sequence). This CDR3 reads CASSFGGFGNQPQHF. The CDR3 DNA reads TGTGCCAGCAGTTTCGGGGGGTTCGGCAATCAGCCCCAGCATTTT.

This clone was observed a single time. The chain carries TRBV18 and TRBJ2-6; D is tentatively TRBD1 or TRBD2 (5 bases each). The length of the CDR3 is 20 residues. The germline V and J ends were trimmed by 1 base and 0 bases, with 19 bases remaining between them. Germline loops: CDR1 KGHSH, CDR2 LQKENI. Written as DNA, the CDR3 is TGTGCCAGCTCACCACGTTTCGGGACCTTACTCCTCTCTGGGGCCAACGTCCTGACTTTC. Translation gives CASSPRFGTLLLSGANVLTF.

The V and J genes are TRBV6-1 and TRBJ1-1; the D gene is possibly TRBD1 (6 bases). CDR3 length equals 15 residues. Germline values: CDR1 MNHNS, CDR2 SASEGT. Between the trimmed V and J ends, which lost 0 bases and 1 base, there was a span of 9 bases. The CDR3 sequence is CASSEAGTPNTEAFF. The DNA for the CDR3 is TGTGCCAGCAGTGAAGCCGGGACACCGAACACTGAAGCTTTCTTT.

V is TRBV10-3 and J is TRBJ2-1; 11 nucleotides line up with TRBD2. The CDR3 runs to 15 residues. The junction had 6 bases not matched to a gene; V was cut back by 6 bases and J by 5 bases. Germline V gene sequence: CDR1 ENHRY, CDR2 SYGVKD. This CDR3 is CAISSSLAGDNEQFF. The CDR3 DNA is TGTGCCATCAGCTCCTCACTAGCGGGAGACAATGAGCAGTTCTTC.

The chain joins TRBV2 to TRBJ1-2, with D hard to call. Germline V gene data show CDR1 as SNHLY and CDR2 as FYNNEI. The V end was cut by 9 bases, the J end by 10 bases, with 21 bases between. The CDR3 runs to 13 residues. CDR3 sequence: CASRSLLVLSYTF. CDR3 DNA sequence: TGTGCCAGTCGGTCCCTTCTTGTCCTTTCCTACACCTTC.

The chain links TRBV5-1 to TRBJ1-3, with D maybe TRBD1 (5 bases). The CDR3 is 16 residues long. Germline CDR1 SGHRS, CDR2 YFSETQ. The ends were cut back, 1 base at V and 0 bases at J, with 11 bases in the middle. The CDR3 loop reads CASSLMGPNSGNTIYF. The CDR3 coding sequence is TGCGCCAGCAGCTTGATGGGACCGAACTCTGGAAACACCATATATTTT.

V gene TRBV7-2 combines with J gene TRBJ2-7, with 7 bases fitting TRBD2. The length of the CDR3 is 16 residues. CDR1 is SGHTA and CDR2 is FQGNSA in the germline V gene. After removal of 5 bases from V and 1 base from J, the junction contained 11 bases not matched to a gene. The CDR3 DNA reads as TGTGCCAGCAGCGAGATACTAGCGTTTCCTTCCTACGAGCAGTACTTC. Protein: CASSEILAFPSYEQYF.

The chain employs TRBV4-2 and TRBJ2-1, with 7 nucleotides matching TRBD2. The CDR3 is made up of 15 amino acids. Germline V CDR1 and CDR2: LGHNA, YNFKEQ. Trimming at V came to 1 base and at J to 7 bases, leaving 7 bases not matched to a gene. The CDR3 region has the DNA TGTGCCAGCAGCCAAGGGGAGGGCTCGGAGAATGAGCAGTTCTTC. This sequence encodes CASSQGEGSENEQFF.